This record looks at one T cell receptor beta chain sequence and its context. Its antigen remains unknown. MiXCR was run by TCRdb on the 5' RACE reads, yielding one entry per CDR3 protein. The table shows about 220,000 distinct CDR3 sequences, with about 10% occurring only once. These data are taken from a study of CD8 T cells in ankylosing spondylitis. Study-level results: Previously reported in reactive arthritis synovial fluid and blood were some of the motif variants. Clones that were linked to disease were CD8+ and were relatively rare in peripheral blood.

CDR3 length equals 14 residues. The germline gives CDR1 MNHEY, CDR2 SMNVEV (reference sequence). V lost 5 bases and J lost 3, with 11 bases in between. The J gene is TRBJ1-5, the V gene TRBV27; D gene uncertain. This receptor was identified in a male donor with ankylosing spondylitis or in good health (not recorded which). The sequencing input was blood, either unsorted or a sorted T cell fraction (not recorded which). The CDR3 DNA reads TGTGCCAGCAGTCTATGGACGCTCAATCAGCCCCAGCATTTT. This codes for CASSLWTLNQPQHF.